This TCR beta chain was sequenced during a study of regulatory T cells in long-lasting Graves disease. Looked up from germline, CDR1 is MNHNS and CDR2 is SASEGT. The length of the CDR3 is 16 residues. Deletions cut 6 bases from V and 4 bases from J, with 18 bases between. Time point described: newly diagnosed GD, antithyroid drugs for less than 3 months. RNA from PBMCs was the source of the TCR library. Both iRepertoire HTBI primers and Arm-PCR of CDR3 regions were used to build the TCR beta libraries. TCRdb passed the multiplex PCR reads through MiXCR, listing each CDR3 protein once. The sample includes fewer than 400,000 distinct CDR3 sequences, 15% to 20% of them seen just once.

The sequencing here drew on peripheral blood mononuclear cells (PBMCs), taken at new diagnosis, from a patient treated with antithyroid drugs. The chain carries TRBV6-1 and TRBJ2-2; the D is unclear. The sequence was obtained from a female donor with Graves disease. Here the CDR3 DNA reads TGTGCCAGCAGCCCCAGTTGGTGGGCCAGCACCGGGGAGCTGTTTTTT. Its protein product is CASSPSWWASTGELFF.